Shown below are 17 T cell receptor beta chains from a single sample sequenced in a study of molecular identifiers for immune sequencing clone quantification. TCRdb itself ran the PCR reads through MiXCR, one entry per CDR3 protein. The data hold about half a million distinct CDR3 sequences, with about 22% observed a single time. Specimen: naive CD8+ T cells from blood, with Jurkat cell RNA spiked in. The subset is: FACS-sorted CD8+CD4-CCR7+CD45RA+ naive T cells. All receptors derive from a human donor in good health. Some libraries in this study had Jurkat cell RNA spiked in.

The table lists this clonotype with a few counts. This chain's CDR3 is CATRKGPEAFF. The CDR3 bases are TGTGCCACCAGGAAGGGACCTGAAGCTTTCTTT. The chain links TRBV24-1 to TRBJ1-1; D may be TRBD1 (5 bases). This CDR3 region has 11 residues. Per germline, CDR1 KGHDR and CDR2 SFDVKD. Between the trimmed V and J ends, which lost 7 bases and 6 bases, there was a span of 8 bases.

The sample holds a few counts of this clonotype. The genes are TRBV10-3 and TRBJ2-7; tentative D call: TRBD1 (5 bases). Germline CDR1 is ENHRY and CDR2 is SYGVKD. There are 14 residues in the CDR3. V was shortened by 4 bases and J by 4 bases, with 14 bases between the two germline ends. The CDR3 reads CAISAGQGAYEQYF. DNA of the CDR3: TGTGCCATCAGTGCCGGGCAGGGCGCTTACGAGCAGTACTTC.

This clonotype was seen many times. The chain is built from TRBV12-3 or TRBV12-4 and TRBJ1-1, with TRBD1 identical over 7 bases. This CDR3 has 14 residues. After removal of 5 bases from V and 0 bases from J, the junction contained 3 bases not matched to a gene. The CDR3 region is CASSPDRMNTEAFF. As DNA, the CDR3 is TGTGCCAGCAGTCCGGACAGGATGAACACTGAAGCTTTCTTT.

The chain carries TRBV4-3 and TRBJ1-4; D is unclear. CDR1 is LGHNA, CDR2 YSLEER, per germline. V was trimmed by 1 base and J by 7 bases, leaving 10 bases between them. This CDR3 comprises 14 residues. The CDR3 loop is CASSQGNSAEKLFF. In DNA, the CDR3 is TGCGCCAGCAGCCAAGGTAATTCGGCTGAAAAACTGTTTTTT.

The V call is TRBV12-3 or TRBV12-4, the J call TRBJ2-7; D remains unclear. V lost 2 bases, J lost 3 bases, and 8 bases lay in between. This CDR3 spans 13 amino acids. CDR3 in DNA: TGTGCCAGCAGTTTAATTACAGTCTACGAGCAGTACTTC. Translation: CASSLITVYEQYF.

CDR3 coding DNA: TGCAGTGCTAGAGATCGATCCAGCGGAAGAGTGAAAGAGACCCAGTACTTC. Protein: CSARDRSSGRVKETQYF. The chain links TRBV20-1 to TRBJ2-5, with D possibly matching TRBD2 (5 bases). The V and J ends lost 0 bases and 3 bases respectively, with 20 bases between them. Germline V gives CDR1 DFQATT, CDR2 SNEGSKA (reference sequence). The CDR3 extends over 17 amino acids.

This clonotype was recorded once. The junction does not match germline at one end; this may be a read error. The chain couples TRBV11-1 to TRBJ1-1; D is unclear. CDR3 length equals 15 residues. Germline assignment: CDR1 SGHAT and CDR2 FQDESV (reference sequence). CDR3 residues: CASSLIWGVNAEAFF. CDR3 sequence (DNA): TGTGCCAGCAGCTTAATTTGGGGAGTGAACGCTGAAGCTTTCTTT.

In this sample, this clonotype turned up many times. The rearrangement links TRBV30 to TRBJ2-7; D unresolved. This CDR3 is 13 amino acids long. V lost 1 base and J 3 bases, leaving 10 bases between the germline ends. From germline, CDR1 is GTSNPN and CDR2 SVGIG (reference sequence). The CDR3 region has the DNA TGTGCCTGGAGTGGGTTGGTGCTCTACGAGCAGTACTTC. This codes for CAWSGLVLYEQYF.

This clonotype has more than one count but fewer than ten. The chain joins TRBV2 to TRBJ2-7, with unresolved D. This CDR3 region has 12 residues. Deletions cut 3 bases from V and 6 bases from J, with 9 bases between. Germline V gene sequence: CDR1 SNHLY, CDR2 FYNNEI. The CDR3 loop reads CASSDEHSEQYF. The CDR3 bases are TGTGCCAGCAGTGATGAGCACTCCGAGCAGTACTTC.

In its sample, this clonotype was seen a few times. The rearrangement links TRBV6-6 to TRBJ2-7, with a weak D call TRBD2 (6 bases). The germline V and J ends were trimmed by 2 bases and 2 bases, with 10 bases remaining between them. The CDR3 has 14 residues. Germline CDR1 is MNHNY and CDR2 is SVGAGI (reference sequence). In nucleotides, the CDR3 is TGTGCCAGCAGTTACGGGGGGACTGCCTACGAGCAGTACTTC. Encoded protein: CASSYGGTAYEQYF.

In regard to this clonotype: With a much larger clone just one base away, this may be a read error. V and J are TRBV6-2 or TRBV6-3 and TRBJ1-1; D may be TRBD1 (6 bases). The CDR3 extends over 14 amino acids. Trimming cost V 7 bases and J 3 bases, with 15 bases left between them. The germline CDR1 and CDR2 sequences are MNHEY and SVGEGT. CDR3 sequence (DNA): TGTGCCAGCACCCTGGACAGCCCGGACACTGAAGCTTTCTTT. Translated, it gives CASTLDSPDTEAFF.

This clonotype was picked up many times. The V call is TRBV5-6, the J call TRBJ1-1; 8 positions agree with TRBD1. V lost 5 bases to trimming and J lost 1 base; unmatched junction nucleotides: 10. Germline V gene lookup returns CDR1 SGHDT and CDR2 YYEEEE. The CDR3 contains 16 residues. The chain's CDR3 is CASSQDREMENTEAFF. The CDR3 DNA reads TGTGCCAGCAGTCAGGACAGGGAAATGGAGAACACTGAAGCTTTCTTT. Full variable domain (rest looked up from reference TRBV5-6 and TRBJ1-1): DAGVTQSPTHLIKTRGQQVTLRCSPKSGHDTVSWYQQALGQGPQFIFQYYEEEERQRGNFPDRFSGHQFPNYSSELNVNALLLGDSALYLCASSQDREMENTEAFFGQGTRLTVV.

This clonotype was detected many times. V usage is TRBV7-8 and J usage is TRBJ2-3; tentatively, D is TRBD2 (5 bases). Trimming left V 8 bases short and J 1 base short, with 19 bases between. The CDR3 loop spans 16 amino acids. Looked up from germline, CDR1 is SGHVS and CDR2 is FQNEAQ. DNA of the CDR3: TGTGCCAGCCACCCCGGGATCCCACACGGCACAGATACGCAGTATTTT. It is translated as CASHPGIPHGTDTQYF.

This clonotype showed up many times. The chain employs TRBV5-6 and TRBJ2-7; D uncertain. Germline CDR1 SGHDT, CDR2 YYEEEE. This CDR3 has 12 residues. Trimming cost V 2 bases and J 0 bases, with 3 bases left between them. DNA for the CDR3: TGTGCCAGCAGCTTCAGCTCCTACGAGCAGTACTTC. Residues: CASSFSSYEQYF.

This clonotype came up a few times. The chain recombines TRBV30 with TRBJ2-2; D is unresolved. V dropped 6 bases and J dropped 2 bases, with 7 bases sitting between them. The CDR3 contains 12 residues. The germline CDR1 and CDR2 sequences are GTSNPN and SVGIG (reference sequence). In DNA form, the CDR3 reads TGTGCCTGCCGGCACAACACCGGGGAGCTGTTTTTT. Translation: CACRHNTGELFF.

Only a few counts were recorded for this clonotype. In DNA, the CDR3 is TGTGCCAGCAGTCCCTATAGGGGTAATGAGCAGTTCTTC. Its translation is CASSPYRGNEQFF. This chain connects TRBV6-2 or TRBV6-3 to TRBJ2-1; TRBD1 is a possible D gene (5 bases). CDR1 MNHEY and CDR2 SVGEGT come from the germline V gene. Trimming cost V 5 bases and J 7 bases, with 12 bases left between them. The CDR3 totals 13 residues.

CDR3 bases: TGCGCCAGCAGCCAAGTGCGGGGAAGCAATGGCTACACCTTC. Translated, it gives CASSQVRGSNGYTF. This sequence joins TRBV4-1 and TRBJ1-2; D remains ambiguous. The CDR3 runs to 14 residues. From germline, CDR1 is MGHRA and CDR2 YSYEKL. V shed 1 base and J shed 6 bases, with 12 bases lying between them.